One and the same sample provided the 27 T cell receptor beta chains below, sequenced in a study of CD8 T cells in Susac syndrome. RNA in amounts of roughly 0.5 to 1 ug was reverse transcribed with random hexamers. TCRdb reprocessed the immunoSEQ multiplex PCR reads via MiXCR and lists one record per CDR3 protein. The table includes over 150,000 distinct CDR3 sequences, 93% detected once. The sequenced material came from CD4+ T cells from PBMCs. All receptors come from a human donor with multiple sclerosis.

The rearrangement uses TRBV10-3 and TRBJ2-5, with D possibly being TRBD2 (6 bases). V was cut by 4 bases and J by 1 base, with 16 bases left in between. The CDR3 consists of 16 residues. In germline, CDR1 is ENHRY, CDR2 SYGVKD. The CDR3 region is CAISGKTRTSQETQYF. CDR3 in DNA: TGTGCCATCAGTGGGAAGACTAGAACCAGCCAAGAGACCCAGTACTTC.

The chain joins TRBV20-1 to TRBJ1-2, with a tentative D call TRBD1 (6 bases). This CDR3 region has 14 residues. Germline assignment: CDR1 DFQATT and CDR2 SNEGSKA (reference sequence). V shed 5 bases and J shed 3 bases, with 16 bases lying between them. The CDR3 reads CSASDGEGDYGYTF. CDR3 in DNA: TGCAGTGCTTCAGATGGGGAGGGGGACTATGGCTACACCTTC.

In DNA form, the CDR3 reads TGCAGTGCAACCCCGGAGTCGAACTATGGCTACACCTTC. Translation gives CSATPESNYGYTF. The chain carries TRBV20-1 and TRBJ1-2, with D unresolved. Germline V gives CDR1 DFQATT, CDR2 SNEGSKA (reference sequence). The CDR3 has 13 amino acids. V was pared by 6 bases and J by 2 bases, with 13 bases between.

The chain couples TRBV10-3 to TRBJ2-7; 9 nucleotides align to TRBD2. The CDR3 is made up of 13 amino acids. Losses at the gene ends were 9 bases for V and 6 bases for J; bases not matched to a gene: 9. Germline V CDR1 and CDR2: ENHRY, SYGVKD. CDR3 sequence reads: CAMSRREGGEQYF. The CDR3 coding sequence is TGTGCCATGTCACGGCGGGAGGGAGGCGAGCAGTACTTC.

This sequence joins TRBV11-2 and TRBJ2-3; 11 bases are a match to TRBD2. CDR1 is SGHAT and CDR2 is FQNNGV in the germline V gene. Unmatched junction bases numbered 11, after V lost 8 bases and J lost 7 bases. This CDR3 has 15 residues. This CDR3 reads CASGLRLAGIHTQYF. The CDR3 bases are TGTGCCAGCGGACTCCGACTAGCGGGGATCCATACGCAGTATTTT.

The CDR3 coding sequence is TGCGCCAGCAGCTTGGACGGCGGGCTAGATGAGCAGTTCTTC. Its translation: CASSLDGGLDEQFF. The chain links TRBV5-1 to TRBJ2-1; D perhaps matches TRBD2 (5 bases). Trimming took off 0 bases at V and 8 bases at J, with 12 bases between the two ends. CDR3 length: 14 residues. The V gene's germline CDR1 is SGHRS and CDR2 YFSETQ.

The chain combines TRBV20-1 with TRBJ1-4; 8 bases align to TRBD1. The junction had 15 bases not matched to a gene; V was cut back by 3 bases and J by 12 bases. CDR1 is DFQATT and CDR2 is SNEGSKA in the germline V gene (reference sequence). This CDR3 has 15 residues. As DNA, the CDR3 is TGCAGTGCTAGGAAATTAGGGACAGGACAGACGGAACTGTTTTTT. It specifies CSARKLGTGQTELFF.

The rearrangement uses TRBV12-3 or TRBV12-4 and TRBJ2-1; TRBD2 matches 8 bases. CDR3 length: 13 residues. Trimming removed 8 bases from V and 4 bases from J; junction bases left unmatched: 4. DNA for the CDR3: TGTGCCAGCCGAGCGGGAGTGTACAATGAGCAGTTCTTC. The encoded protein is CASRAGVYNEQFF.

V usage is TRBV30 and J usage is TRBJ2-2; no definite D call. The CDR3 runs 15 residues. Trimming removed 2 bases at V and 0 bases at J, with 10 bases between. Germline values: CDR1 GTSNPN, CDR2 SVGIG (reference sequence). The CDR3: CAWSPRLSNTGELFF. CDR3 in DNA: TGTGCCTGGAGTCCGAGGTTATCGAACACCGGGGAGCTGTTTTTT. The entire variable domain, with the rest obtained from reference TRBV30 and TRBJ2-2, is as follows: SQTIHQWPATLVQPVGSPLSLECTVEGTSNPNLYWYRQAAGRGLQLLFYSVGIGQISSEVPQNLSASRPQDRQFILSSKKLLLSDSGFYLCAWSPRLSNTGELFFGEGSRLTVL.

J is TRBJ2-1 and V is TRBV12-3 or TRBV12-4, with D perhaps matching TRBD2 (5 bases). Trimming left V 1 base short and J 8 bases short, with 15 bases between. CDR3 length: 15 amino acids. CDR3 nucleotides: TGTGCCAGCAGTTTAGGCGATTTGAGGGTGGATGAGCAGTTCTTC. This gives the protein CASSLGDLRVDEQFF.

The chain links TRBV2 to TRBJ2-1, with 12 bases lining up with TRBD2. Germline CDR1 SNHLY, CDR2 FYNNEI. The trim removed 6 bases at V and 3 bases at J, leaving 3 bases unmatched. CDR3 length equals 15 residues. The chain's CDR3 is CASRATSGSYNEQFF. DNA of the CDR3: TGTGCCAGCAGGGCGACTAGCGGGAGCTACAATGAGCAGTTCTTC. Filled out from reference TRBV2 and TRBJ2-1, the complete variable domain reads EPEVTQTPSHQVTQMGQEVILRCVPISNHLYFYWYRQILGQKVEFLVSFYNNEISEKSEIFDDQFSVERPDGSNFTLKIRSTKLEDSAMYFCASRATSGSYNEQFFGPGTRLTVL.

V is TRBV9 and J is TRBJ2-1; TRBD2 matches 11 bases. The junction had 3 bases not matched to a gene; V was cut back by 0 bases and J by 7 bases. The CDR3 is 15 amino acids. Germline CDR1 SGDLS, CDR2 YYNGEE. CDR3 loop: CASSVEVAGGNEQFF. The CDR3 DNA is TGTGCCAGCAGCGTAGAGGTAGCGGGAGGGAATGAGCAGTTCTTC.

This rearrangement joins TRBV5-4 to TRBJ1-2, with TRBD1 matching over 7 bases. V dropped 0 bases and J dropped 0; count of bases not matched to a gene: 2. The germline V gene encodes CDR1 SGHNT and CDR2 YYREEE (reference sequence). The CDR3 sequence is 15 residues long. Written as DNA, the CDR3 is TGTGCCAGCAGCTTGGACAGGGGAACTAACTATGGCTACACCTTC. The encoded protein is CASSLDRGTNYGYTF.

The rearrangement uses TRBV5-1 and TRBJ2-7; D gene uncertain. The germline gives CDR1 SGHRS, CDR2 YFSETQ. The CDR3 runs to 14 residues. Trimming stripped 4 bases from V and 0 bases from J, with 11 bases between. CDR3 nucleotides: TGCGCCAGCAGCCTGTGGTCGATCTCCTACGAGCAGTACTTC. Translation gives CASSLWSISYEQYF.

The J gene is TRBJ2-3, the V gene TRBV3-1; perhaps D is TRBD1 or TRBD2 (5 bases each). V was pared by 1 base and J by 4 bases, with 12 bases between. Germline V gene sequence: CDR1 LGHDT, CDR2 YNNKEL (reference sequence). The CDR3 spans 15 residues. CDR3 DNA: TGTGCCAGCAGCCAAGGGTTGGGGGTCGCAGATACGCAGTATTTT. Amino acids: CASSQGLGVADTQYF.

The gene calls are TRBV12-3 or TRBV12-4 and TRBJ2-3; 9 bases map to TRBD1. With 5 bases clipped from V and 3 bases from J, the junction kept 6 bases outside the gene matches. The CDR3 extends over 15 amino acids. This chain's CDR3 is CASSANRGRTDTQYF. The CDR3 DNA reads TGTGCCAGCAGTGCGAACAGGGGGCGGACAGATACGCAGTATTTT.

This chain links TRBV19 with TRBJ2-7; 9 bases line up with TRBD2. Per germline, CDR1 LNHDA and CDR2 SQIVND (reference sequence). The CDR3 runs 13 residues. Germline trimming cut 6 bases from V and 6 bases from J; bases unmatched to any gene: 6. CDR3 in amino acids: CASRVAGVSEQYF. The CDR3 DNA reads TGTGCCAGTAGGGTAGCGGGAGTCTCCGAGCAGTACTTC.

V gene TRBV16 combines with J gene TRBJ1-6; D gene uncertain. From germline, CDR1 is KGHSY and CDR2 FQNENV. Trimming stripped 0 bases from V and 6 bases from J, with 6 bases between. The length of the CDR3 is 14 residues. The CDR3: CASSQSQVNSPLHF. CDR3 nucleotide sequence: TGTGCCAGCAGCCAATCCCAGGTTAATTCACCCCTCCACTTT.

The V and J genes are TRBV24-1 and TRBJ2-2; D is undetermined. The V end was cut by 5 bases, the J end by 0 bases, with 12 bases between. The CDR3 consists of 16 residues. CDR1 is KGHDR, CDR2 SFDVKD, per germline. CDR3 nucleotide sequence: TGTGCCACCAGTGGGGCCGGCAGCCCGAACACCGGGGAGCTGTTTTTT. Encoded protein: CATSGAGSPNTGELFF.

The chain employs TRBV6-2 or TRBV6-3 and TRBJ1-1; D is undetermined. Trimming cost V 8 bases and J 3 bases, with 16 bases left between them. The length of the CDR3 is 14 residues. Germline assignment: CDR1 MNHEY and CDR2 SVGEGT. This CDR3 reads CASGRESLYTEAFF. CDR3 nucleotide sequence: TGTGCCAGCGGAAGGGAGTCCCTATACACTGAAGCTTTCTTT.

The CDR3 nucleotides are TGTGCCAGCAGCCAAGAACCGGGACAGGGGAACACTGAAGCTTTCTTT. Its translation is CASSQEPGQGNTEAFF. The gene calls are TRBV4-2 and TRBJ1-1; 9 bases fit TRBD1. This CDR3 has 16 amino acids. The V segment lost 0 bases and the J segment 1 base; nucleotides outside the gene matches: 3. Germline lookup yields CDR1 LGHNA and CDR2 YNFKEQ.

This chain uses TRBV5-1 with TRBJ2-7; D gene unclear. CDR1 and CDR2 from the germline V gene are SGHRS and YFSETQ. This CDR3 has 13 residues. V was pared by 0 bases and J by 6 bases, with 10 bases between. The CDR3 DNA sequence: TGCGCCAGCAGCTTGGAAGGTCTCGGCGAGCAGTACTTC. Translation gives CASSLEGLGEQYF.

The V gene is TRBV28, the J gene TRBJ1-2, with 7 bases aligning to TRBD1. This CDR3 is built from 15 residues. With V trimmed by 6 bases and J by 0 bases, 7 bases remained unmatched. CDR1 and CDR2 from the germline V gene are MDHEN and SYDVKM. The CDR3 nucleotides read TGTGCCAGCAGCCCGCCCGGGACAGCTAACTATGGCTACACCTTC. Its protein product is CASSPPGTANYGYTF.

The rearrangement links TRBV20-1 to TRBJ2-5, with 9 bases matching TRBD2. V trimming: 0 bases; J trimming: 0 bases; junction bases outside the gene matches: 5. Per germline, CDR1 DFQATT and CDR2 SNEGSKA (reference sequence). The CDR3 spans 16 residues. In DNA, the CDR3 is TGCAGTGCTAGAGATTTCAGCGGGGGGCACCAAGAGACCCAGTACTTC. Translation: CSARDFSGGHQETQYF.

The chain employs TRBV5-4 and TRBJ2-1, with D possibly TRBD1 on 6 matching bases. Germline V CDR1 and CDR2: SGHNT, YYREEE (reference sequence). Deletions cut 5 bases from V and 1 base from J, with 13 bases between. This CDR3 spans 15 amino acids. The CDR3 DNA sequence: TGTGCCAGCAGTCCAGGGACAACTTCCTACAATGAGCAGTTCTTC. This translates into CASSPGTTSYNEQFF. Combining the CDR3 with reference TRBV5-4 and TRBJ2-1 gives the whole variable domain ETGVTQSPTHLIKTRGQQVTLRCSSQSGHNTVSWYQQALGQGPQFIFQYYREEENGRGNFPPRFSGLQFPNYSSELNVNALELDDSALYLCASSPGTTSYNEQFFGPGTRLTVL.

This chain joins TRBV15 and TRBJ1-4; D remains ambiguous. The germline gives CDR1 LNHNV, CDR2 YYDKDF (reference sequence). V was trimmed by 5 bases and J by 7 bases, leaving 8 bases between them. CDR3 length equals 12 residues. CDR3 nucleotides: TGTGCCACCAGCCAGTCCTCTGAAAAACTGTTTTTT. This sequence encodes CATSQSSEKLFF.

The CDR3 DNA reads as TGTGCCAGCAGCCACCACCAGGATACGGGTAATTCACCCCTCCACTTT. It translates to CASSHHQDTGNSPLHF. The V gene is TRBV3-1, the J gene TRBJ1-6; D gene unclear. This CDR3 is built from 16 residues. Per the germline V gene, CDR1 is LGHDT and CDR2 is YNNKEL (reference sequence). V was trimmed by 3 bases and J by 6 bases, leaving 15 bases between them.